This T cell receptor (beta chain) was observed in a study of blood T cell repertoires in COVID-19. Study context: COVID-19 samples collected from the United States, Italy and Spain covered acute and convalescent phases.

Cohorts were determined from participant-reported clinical history. The data were produced by immunoSEQ multiplex PCR, yet TCRdb's version contains in-frame clones alone and is incomplete. In the table there are roughly 180,000 clones, over 70% of which are singletons. The TCR comes from a woman in her thirties or forties with acute COVID-19. Sequencing input: PBMCs or T cells enriched from blood (not recorded which).

CDR3 coding DNA: TGCGCCAGAATGGGACAGGAGCAAATAAACACTGAAGCTTTCTTT. It is translated as CARMGQEQINTEAFF. The chain couples TRBV5-1 to TRBJ1-1; the match to TRBD1 covers 8 bases. The ends lost 8 bases at V and 2 bases at J; junction bases unmatched: 11. Per the germline V gene, CDR1 is SGHRS and CDR2 is YFSETQ. CDR3 length equals 15 residues. The full variable domain, in which reference TRBV5-1 and TRBJ1-1 provide the parts outside the CDR3, is KAGVTQTPRYLIKTRGQQVTLSCSPISGHRSVSWYQQTPGQGLQFLFEYFSETQRNKGNFPGRFSGRQFSNSRSEMNVSTLELGDSALYLCARMGQEQINTEAFFGQGTRLTVV.